One sample yielded the 9 T cell receptor beta chains listed below, sequenced in a study of Ad26.COV2.S vaccination and SARS-CoV-2 variants. The protocol was immunoSEQ multiplex PCR, while the TCRdb copy is restricted to in-frame clones and leaves out a portion. The sample includes around 450,000 clones, around 90% of them seen just once. Treatment indicated: around 19 received Ad26.COV2.S at low or high dose, single or two shots; about 5 received placebo; per-sample allocation not given. Sampling happened 63 days after the first vaccine or placebo injection. Sequences were derived from peripheral blood, sampled in a trial of Ad26.COV2.S vaccine versus placebo. These receptors all come from a person between 18 and 60 years old who received the Ad26.COV2.S COVID-19 vaccine or a placebo.

The genes are TRBV6-5 and TRBJ2-6; unclear D gene. Trimming took 6 bases from V and 0 from J, leaving 6 bases between them. The CDR3 loop spans 14 amino acids. Germline assignment: CDR1 MNHEY and CDR2 SVGAGI. The CDR3 spells CASRKSSGANVLTF. The DNA for the CDR3 is TGTGCCAGCAGAAAAAGCTCTGGGGCCAACGTCCTGACTTTC.

J is TRBJ1-5 and V is TRBV28, with 7 bases that match TRBD1. The ends lost 6 bases at V and 0 bases at J; junction bases unmatched: 5. CDR3 size: 15 residues. Germline V gene data show CDR1 as MDHEN and CDR2 as SYDVKM. The CDR3 DNA is TGTGCCAGCAGACAGACAGGGAATAGCAATCAGCCCCAGCATTTT. It specifies CASRQTGNSNQPQHF. Supplemented by reference TRBV28 and TRBJ1-5, the full variable domain reads DVKVTQSSRYLVKRTGEKVFLECVQDMDHENMFWYRQDPGLGLRLIYFSYDVKMKEKGDIPEGYSVSREKKERFSLILESASTNQTSMYLCASRQTGNSNQPQHFGDGTRLSIL.

The rearrangement links TRBV30 to TRBJ1-6; 7 bases agree with TRBD1. J lost 7 bases, V lost 7 bases, and 7 bases had no gene match. Germline CDR1 GTSNPN, CDR2 SVGIG (reference sequence). The CDR3 is 13 amino acids. The CDR3: CAFMGQLNSPLHF. The CDR3 nucleotides are TGTGCCTTTATGGGACAGCTAAATTCACCCCTCCACTTT.

The sample holds one count of this clone. The chain recombines TRBV5-1 with TRBJ2-7, with D possibly TRBD2 on 6 matching bases. Trimming stripped 1 base from V and 1 base from J, with 12 bases between. Germline V gene sequence: CDR1 SGHRS, CDR2 YFSETQ. CDR3 length: 15 residues. CDR3 sequence: CASSLRREASYEQYF. DNA of the CDR3: TGCGCCAGCAGCTTGAGAAGGGAGGCATCCTACGAGCAGTACTTC.

The chain recombines TRBV21-1 with TRBJ2-7; the D call in the table, TRBD1, was not verified against the DNA. TRBV21-1 is flagged as a pseudogene. The length of the CDR3 is 14 residues. The CDR3 DNA reads TGTGCCAGCAGCACGAGGGACAGGGAGGGCGAGCAGTACTTC. Its protein is CASSTRDREGEQYF.

This clone was seen only once. The chain has TRBV18 and TRBJ2-3; D is undetermined. The germline gives CDR1 KGHSH, CDR2 LQKENI. This CDR3 contains 18 residues. Trimming pared 3 bases from V and 1 base from J, leaving 20 bases between. CDR3 nucleotide sequence: TGTGCCAGCTCACCCCCGGGTAGTTCCGCTACAGGCACAGATACGCAGTATTTT. This translates into CASSPPGSSATGTDTQYF.

The chain joins TRBV3-1 (or the pseudogene TRBV3-2) to TRBJ2-2; the match to TRBD2 covers 10 bases. Germline trimming cut 0 bases from V and 4 bases from J; bases unmatched to any gene: 14. CDR3 length: 20 residues. Germline CDR1 LGHDT, CDR2 YNNKEL (reference sequence). In nucleotides, the CDR3 is TGTGCCAGCAGCCAAGAAGTGCGGCTAGCGGGAGAGGTGGGCACCGGGGAGCTGTTTTTT. Protein product: CASSQEVRLAGEVGTGELFF.

The chain joins TRBV2 to TRBJ1-1, with D hard to call. The CDR3 sequence is 13 residues long. Germline V gives CDR1 SNHLY, CDR2 FYNNEI. Trimming stripped 3 bases from V and 3 bases from J, with 8 bases between. The CDR3 protein is CASSEDGYTEAFF. CDR3 in DNA: TGTGCCAGCAGTGAGGATGGGTACACTGAAGCTTTCTTT.

This chain links TRBV5-6 with TRBJ2-5; D is uncertain. CDR1 is SGHDT and CDR2 is YYEEEE in the germline V gene. This CDR3 contains 13 residues. Trimming took 5 bases from V and 5 from J, leaving 13 bases between them. CDR3 nucleotide sequence: TGTGCCAGCAGTTACACCGGGCTGGAGACCCAGTACTTC. As protein: CASSYTGLETQYF.